This is a list of T cell receptor beta chains from one sample in a study of T cells in Graves' hyperthyroidism and ophthalmopathy. TCRdb re-analysed the multiplex PCR reads in MiXCR, keeping a single row per CDR3 protein. Of 360,000 or so distinct CDR3 sequences in the sample, roughly 15% were seen once. Sequenced sample: blood. The receptors were gathered from a woman aged 55-70 years with Graves' ophthalmopathy. CDR3s include the opening cysteine and the closing phenylalanine or tryptophan. D genes are given only for firm matches. Clone sizes are given selectively: once, few, many, or a class where the clone is expanded.

abundance	d_gene	v_gene	j_gene	CDR3aa	CDR3nt
many	NA	TRBV2	TRBJ2-5	CASGFYGTQYF	TGTGCCAGCGGGTTCTACGGGACCCAGTACTTC
NA	NA	TRBV28	TRBJ1-5	CASTPAGDLGNQPQHF	TGTGCCAGCACCCCCGCTGGGGATCTAGGCAATCAGCCCCAGCATTTT
NA	NA	TRBV5-8	TRBJ2-5	CASSGGRAQYF	TGTGCCAGCAGCGGGGGTAGGGCCCAGTACTTC
NA	TRBD2	TRBV25-1	TRBJ2-3	CASSPGRANTQYF	TGTGCCAGCAGCCCCGGGAGGGCAAATACGCAGTATTTT
many	NA	TRBV27	TRBJ2-3	CASSFRRTPTSTDTQYF	TGTGCCAGCAGTTTCAGACGTACACCGACTAGCACAGATACGCAGTATTTT
NA	NA	TRBV5-4	TRBJ2-3	CASSTPLGDTQYF	TGTGCCAGCAGCACCCCCCTAGGAGATACGCAGTATTTT
NA	NA	TRBV7-8	TRBJ2-7	CASSLGRGSHEQYF	TGTGCCAGCAGCTTAGGTCGGGGGTCTCACGAGCAGTACTTC
few	TRBD1	TRBV25-1	TRBJ1-6	CASTGQGERTLHF	TGTGCCAGCACGGGACAGGGGGAAAGGACCCTCCACTTT
NA	NA	TRBV14	TRBJ2-1	CASSKVPGRTYNEQFF	TGTGCCAGCAGCAAAGTCCCCGGGAGAACCTACAATGAGCAGTTCTTC
NA	TRBD1	TRBV11-2	TRBJ2-3	CASSLGRGNADTQYF	TGTGCCAGCAGCTTAGGCAGGGGGAACGCAGATACGCAGTATTTT
many	NA	TRBV4-1	TRBJ2-7	CASSHPSGRYEQYF	TGCGCCAGCAGCCATCCCTCGGGGAGGTACGAGCAGTACTTC
many	NA	TRBV3-1	TRBJ2-5	CASSQLRASSETQYF	TGTGCCAGCAGCCAATTGCGGGCCTCCTCAGAGACCCAGTACTTC
NA	NA	TRBV19	TRBJ2-5	CASSPRGSLETQYF	TGTGCCAGTAGTCCCCGGGGGAGTCTGGAGACCCAGTACTTC
many	NA	TRBV5-1	TRBJ1-1	CASSRGTSGILNTEAFF	TGCGCCAGCAGCCGGGGCACCTCAGGAATTCTGAACACTGAAGCTTTCTTT
many	NA	TRBV2	TRBJ2-7	CASSVGGGPYEQYF	TGTGCCAGCAGTGTGGGCGGGGGCCCCTACGAGCAGTACTTC
many	TRBD2	TRBV2	TRBJ2-2	CASSFGLVMAGELFF	TGTGCCAGCAGTTTTGGACTAGTCATGGCCGGGGAGCTGTTTTTT
NA	TRBD2	TRBV28	TRBJ2-5	CASKLAGGGETQYF	TGTGCCAGCAAACTAGCGGGAGGGGGAGAGACCCAGTACTTC
few	NA	TRBV7-9	TRBJ2-1	CASSPRDGNNEQFF	TGTGCCAGCAGCCCCAGGGACGGGAACAATGAGCAGTTCTTC
many	TRBD2	TRBV27	TRBJ2-7	CASSGLAATYEQYF	TGTGCCAGCAGTGGGCTAGCGGCCACCTACGAGCAGTACTTC
many	NA	TRBV6-2/TRBV6-3	TRBJ2-4	CASGSSKNIQYF	TGTGCCAGCGGGAGTTCCAAAAACATTCAGTACTTC
many	TRBD1	TRBV28	TRBJ2-7	CASSLPGQGANEQYF	TGTGCCAGCAGTTTACCGGGACAGGGGGCAAACGAGCAGTACTTC
many	NA	TRBV7-2	TRBJ2-7	CASSPSRDTYEQYF	TGTGCCAGCAGCCCGAGCAGGGACACCTACGAGCAGTACTTC
NA	TRBD1	TRBV19	TRBJ1-1	CASITGQGNTEAFF	TGTGCCAGTATAACGGGACAGGGTAACACTGAAGCTTTCTTT
many	NA	TRBV3-1	TRBJ1-4	CASSPRTANEKLFF	TGTGCCAGCAGCCCCCGGACAGCTAATGAAAAACTGTTTTTT
many	NA	TRBV6-1	TRBJ1-2	CASRDGEQASYGYTF	TGTGCCAGCAGGGACGGGGAACAGGCTAGCTATGGCTACACCTTC
NA	NA	TRBV9	TRBJ2-5	CASSVLAGRETQYF	TGTGCCAGCAGCGTATTGGCAGGGAGAGAGACCCAGTACTTC
few	NA	TRBV6-1	TRBJ2-2	CASTLVGGAGELFF	TGTGCCAGCACCCTCGTAGGAGGGGCCGGGGAGCTGTTTTTT
many	NA	TRBV3-1	TRBJ2-7	CASSQLFKGGRGTYEQYF	TGTGCCAGTTCCCAACTCTTCAAAGGAGGGCGGGGAACCTACGAGCAGTACTTC
many	TRBD1	TRBV11-3	TRBJ2-2	CASSLETGANTGELFF	TGTGCCAGCAGCTTAGAAACAGGGGCAAACACCGGGGAGCTGTTTTTT
many	TRBD2	TRBV7-8	TRBJ2-7	CASSPGDYSYEQYF	TGTGCCAGCAGCCCCGGGGACTACTCCTACGAGCAGTACTTC
many	NA	TRBV27	TRBJ2-7	CASRNAGEGYEQYF	TGTGCCAGCAGAAACGCTGGGGAAGGTTACGAGCAGTACTTC
few	NA	TRBV5-6	TRBJ2-7	CASSRRTGSFSYEQYF	TGTGCCAGCAGCCGTAGGACGGGATCCTTCTCCTACGAGCAGTACTTC
NA	NA	TRBV29-1	TRBJ1-1	CSVDPSGGFGTEAFF	TGCAGCGTTGACCCTTCCGGGGGGTTCGGCACTGAAGCTTTCTTT
few	TRBD1	TRBV19	TRBJ1-5	CASSTRTRDSWVNQPQHF	TGTGCCAGTAGTACGCGGACCAGGGACAGCTGGGTCAATCAGCCCCAGCATTTT
few	NA	TRBV12-3/TRBV12-4	TRBJ2-2	CASSEIETNTGELFF	TGTGCCAGCAGTGAGATAGAAACGAACACCGGGGAGCTGTTTTTT
many	TRBD2	TRBV6-1	TRBJ2-1	CASSYLASGRIDEQFF	TGTGCCAGCAGTTACCTAGCTAGCGGGAGAATTGATGAGCAGTTCTTC
many	NA	TRBV6-1	TRBJ1-2	CASSPTDRFNYGYTF	TGTGCCAGCAGTCCGACGGACAGATTTAACTATGGCTACACCTTC
many	NA	TRBV5-1	TRBJ1-1	CASSLAGQMNTEAFF	TGCGCCAGCAGCTTGGCTGGACAGATGAACACTGAAGCTTTCTTT
NA	NA	TRBV6-6	TRBJ2-1	CASSYVGGRNNEQFF	TGTGCCAGCAGTTACGTGGGAGGCCGAAACAATGAGCAGTTCTTC
NA	NA	TRBV4-1	TRBJ1-1	CASSLRGGTNTEAFF	TGCGCCAGCAGCCTCAGGGGCGGAACGAACACTGAAGCTTTCTTT
few	NA	TRBV5-1	TRBJ1-1	CASSPGLHGNTEAFF	TGCGCCAGCAGCCCCGGACTCCACGGGAACACTGAAGCTTTCTTT
many	NA	TRBV18	TRBJ1-6	CASSPTTGTYNSPLHF	TGTGCCAGCTCACCGACGACGGGTACCTATAATTCACCCCTCCACTTT
few	NA	TRBV20-1	TRBJ1-1	CSARRGAVEAFF	TGCAGTGCCCGACGGGGGGCCGTTGAAGCTTTCTTT
few	TRBD2	TRBV6-1	TRBJ2-3	CASSEPLGLAGDTDTQYF	TGTGCCAGCAGTGAACCGCTGGGACTAGCGGGGGACACAGATACGCAGTATTTT
many	TRBD1	TRBV2	TRBJ1-5	CASRGQGGGNQPQHF	TGTGCCAGCAGGGGACAGGGTGGTGGCAATCAGCCCCAGCATTTT
NA	TRBD2	TRBV29-1	TRBJ2-1	CSAEGGPYSGRINEQFF	TGCAGCGCGGAAGGGGGACCGTATAGCGGGAGGATTAATGAGCAGTTCTTC
NA	NA	TRBV13	TRBJ2-7	CASSPGGRYEQYF	TGTGCCAGCAGTCCGGGCGGACGATACGAGCAGTACTTC
many	NA	TRBV12-3/TRBV12-4	TRBJ2-1	CASSSFEGEQFF	TGTGCCAGCAGCTCCTTCGAGGGTGAGCAGTTCTTC
many	TRBD1	TRBV20-1	TRBJ1-1	CSAQGARGAEAFF	TGCAGTGCTCAGGGGGCTAGAGGGGCTGAAGCTTTCTTT
NA	TRBD2	TRBV7-2	TRBJ2-7	CASSFSGRASEQYF	TGTGCCAGCAGCTTTAGCGGGAGGGCCTCCGAGCAGTACTTC
NA	NA	TRBV7-2	TRBJ2-7	CASPRVRGEQYF	TGTGCCAGCCCGAGGGTACGCGGGGAGCAGTACTTC
NA	NA	TRBV4-1	TRBJ1-2	CASSQVLGGYGYTF	TGCGCCAGCAGCCAAGTCCTGGGTGGCTATGGCTACACCTTC
NA	NA	TRBV20-1	TRBJ2-1	CSARPRTSWYRNEQFF	TGCAGTGCCCGACCGCGGACCAGCTGGTATCGGAATGAGCAGTTCTTC
many	NA	TRBV11-2	TRBJ2-1	CASSLLFEAGGDEQFF	TGTGCCAGCAGCTTATTGTTCGAGGCCGGGGGCGATGAGCAGTTCTTC
NA	NA	TRBV5-1	TRBJ2-5	CASSQHRESASGTQYF	TGCGCCAGCAGCCAGCACCGGGAGTCAGCCTCGGGGACCCAGTACTTC
many	TRBD1	TRBV2	TRBJ2-3	CASRVDRGAGDTQYF	TGTGCCAGCCGCGTAGACAGGGGCGCGGGAGATACGCAGTATTTT
few	NA	TRBV4-1	TRBJ2-7	CASSQDKGAYEQYF	TGCGCCAGCAGCCAAGATAAGGGGGCCTACGAGCAGTACTTC
many	NA	TRBV2	TRBJ1-5	CASSEGQNQPQHF	TGTGCCAGCAGTGAGGGGCAGAATCAGCCCCAGCATTTT
many	TRBD1	TRBV28	TRBJ2-7	CASSLLQGAGEQYF	TGTGCCAGCAGTTTATTACAGGGGGCGGGCGAGCAGTACTTC
NA	NA	TRBV25-1	TRBJ2-1	CASSTGITVNEQFF	TGTGCCAGCAGTACCGGGATTACGGTAAATGAGCAGTTCTTC